These 25 T cell receptor beta chains were sequenced from one sample in a study of blood T cell repertoires in COVID-19. Produced via immunoSEQ multiplex PCR; TCRdb's table is partial and in-frame only. The sample yields hundreds of thousands of clones, around 87% seen once. The source material was peripheral blood. Receptors were obtained from a woman in her fifties or sixties with COVID-19, enrolled during active disease.

This chain joins TRBV19 and TRBJ1-2; weak D call: TRBD1 (5 bases). The CDR3 is 14 residues long. CDR1 and CDR2 (germline): LNHDA, SQIVND (reference sequence). Trimming shortened V by 3 bases and J by 6 bases, and 14 bases separated the two germline ends. CDR3 in amino acids: CASSISWAGHGYTF. DNA of the CDR3: TGTGCCAGTAGTATCTCATGGGCAGGGCATGGCTACACCTTC.

This chain connects TRBV4-2 to TRBJ1-2; D call uncertain. Looked up from germline, CDR1 is LGHNA and CDR2 is YNFKEQ. Trimming stripped 0 bases from V and 2 bases from J, with 13 bases between. The CDR3 sequence is 16 residues long. This CDR3 reads CASSQDANSQNYGYTF. The CDR3 DNA sequence: TGTGCCAGCAGCCAAGACGCGAACAGTCAAAACTATGGCTACACCTTC.

A single count supports this clone. The gene calls are TRBV5-1 and TRBJ1-6; 7 bases are a match to TRBD1. Germline values: CDR1 SGHRS, CDR2 YFSETQ. CDR3 length: 15 residues. Trimming at V came to 3 bases and at J to 7 bases, leaving 7 bases not matched to a gene. CDR3 nucleotide sequence: TGCGCCAGCAGCTACCAGGGGGGAAAAAATTCACCCCTCCACTTT. It encodes CASSYQGGKNSPLHF.

This chain uses TRBV2 with TRBJ2-2; 14 positions agree with TRBD2. CDR3 size: 15 residues. Germline lookup yields CDR1 SNHLY and CDR2 FYNNEI. V lost 4 bases and J lost 6; bases outside the gene matches: 1. The CDR3 bases are TGTGCCAGCAGTGTGACTAGCGGGGGGGCCGGGGAGCTGTTTTTT. It encodes CASSVTSGGAGELFF.

The gene calls are TRBV3-1 (or the pseudogene TRBV3-2) and TRBJ1-6; 7 bases map to TRBD1. The J segment lost 9 bases and the V segment lost 4 bases, leaving 9 bases of the junction unmatched. This CDR3 spans 15 amino acids. From germline, CDR1 is LGHDT and CDR2 YNNKEL (reference sequence). CDR3 protein: CASSLRQGQGSPLHF. As DNA, the CDR3 is TGTGCCAGCAGCCTCCGACAGGGACAAGGTTCACCCCTCCACTTT.

A remark on this clone: Other DNA sequences in the sample encode the same CDR3. The CDR3 DNA reads TGTGCCAGCAGCCAACGGGGTACGAACACTGAAGCTTTCTTT. Translated, it gives CASSQRGTNTEAFF. The V call is TRBV3-1 (or the pseudogene TRBV3-2), the J call TRBJ1-1; D unclear. The CDR3 is made up of 14 amino acids. The V gene's germline CDR1 is LGHDT and CDR2 YNNKEL (reference sequence). Trimming cost V 2 bases and J 1 base, with 8 bases left between them.

The chain has TRBV21-1 and TRBJ1-5; the table names TRBD1, a call not compared with the DNA. TRBV21-1 is noted as a pseudogene. The CDR3 spans 15 residues. In nucleotides, the CDR3 is TGTGCCAGCAGCACCTGGGACACTAGCAATCAGCCCCAGCATTTT. Translation: CASSTWDTSNQPQHF.

The V and J genes are TRBV5-1 and TRBJ2-1, with 10 bases matching TRBD2. The CDR3 runs 15 residues. V lost 1 base, J lost 7 bases, and 5 bases stayed unmatched. Germline CDR1 is SGHRS and CDR2 is YFSETQ. The CDR3 reads CASSLSLAGENEQFF. The CDR3 nucleotides read TGCGCCAGCAGCTTGTCTCTAGCGGGGGAAAATGAGCAGTTCTTC.

This CDR3 is CASKRGVSTDTQYF. The CDR3 DNA reads TGCGCCAGCAAGCGGGGGGTTAGCACAGATACGCAGTATTTT. The genes are TRBV5-1 and TRBJ2-3; TRBD2 matches 9 bases. This CDR3 comprises 14 residues. The germline V gene encodes CDR1 SGHRS and CDR2 YFSETQ. V was pared by 6 bases and J by 0 bases, with 2 bases of the junction left unmatched.

DNA of the CDR3: TGTGCCAGCAGCTTCTCAGGGGTTCCGAACACTGAAGCTTTCTTT. Protein product: CASSFSGVPNTEAFF. The chain uses TRBV7-3 and TRBJ1-1; tentatively, D is TRBD1 (6 bases). V dropped 3 bases and J dropped 1 base, with 12 bases sitting between them. The CDR3 covers 15 residues. The germline gives CDR1 SGHTA, CDR2 FQGTGA.

The gene calls are TRBV28 and TRBJ1-5; D is undetermined. V was clipped by 4 bases and J by 6 bases, with 16 bases between them. Germline loops: CDR1 MDHEN, CDR2 SYDVKM. The CDR3 contains 15 residues. The CDR3 protein is CASSSRGGGPQPQHF. The CDR3 coding sequence is TGTGCCAGCAGTTCCCGCGGAGGAGGGCCTCAGCCCCAGCATTTT.

The chain is built from TRBV6-6 and TRBJ1-2, with D possibly being TRBD1 (5 bases). The CDR3 is 14 residues long. V lost 5 bases and J lost 7, with 17 bases in between. Germline loops: CDR1 MNHNY, CDR2 SVGAGI (reference sequence). CDR3 residues: CASSPRDSPAGYTF. The CDR3 DNA is TGTGCCAGCAGTCCAAGGGACTCCCCCGCTGGCTACACCTTC.

The chain uses TRBV5-1 and TRBJ1-1; 7 bases agree with TRBD1. This CDR3 comprises 15 residues. The junction had 9 bases not matched to a gene; V was cut back by 3 bases and J by 4 bases. CDR1 and CDR2 from the germline V gene are SGHRS and YFSETQ. Here the CDR3 reads CASSWGQRQATEAFF. The CDR3 nucleotides are TGCGCCAGCAGCTGGGGACAGAGGCAAGCCACTGAAGCTTTCTTT.

V gene TRBV5-1 combines with J gene TRBJ2-2; TRBD1 is a possible D gene (5 bases). The germline gives CDR1 SGHRS, CDR2 YFSETQ. This CDR3 is 16 amino acids long. The germline V and J ends were trimmed by 0 bases and 4 bases, with 13 bases remaining between them. The CDR3 sequence is CASSLVRAVGTGELFF. In DNA form, the CDR3 reads TGCGCCAGCAGCTTGGTCAGGGCGGTGGGCACCGGGGAGCTGTTTTTT. Combining the CDR3 with reference TRBV5-1 and TRBJ2-2 gives the whole variable domain KAGVTQTPRYLIKTRGQQVTLSCSPISGHRSVSWYQQTPGQGLQFLFEYFSETQRNKGNFPGRFSGRQFSNSRSEMNVSTLELGDSALYLCASSLVRAVGTGELFFGEGSRLTVL.

V gene TRBV4-2 combines with J gene TRBJ1-2; 8 bases fit TRBD1. CDR1 LGHNA and CDR2 YNFKEQ come from the germline V gene. The CDR3 runs to 13 residues. V was pared by 7 bases and J by 6 bases, with 7 bases of the junction left unmatched. The CDR3 spells CASNEDRGDGYTF. For the CDR3, the DNA is TGTGCCAGCAACGAAGACAGGGGCGATGGCTACACCTTC.

The chain combines TRBV7-2 with TRBJ1-5, with a possible D match to TRBD1 (5 bases). Deletions cut 1 base from V and 2 bases from J, with 12 bases between. Germline-derived CDR1 and CDR2 are SGHTA and FQGNSA. CDR3 length: 16 amino acids. This chain's CDR3 is CASSLGLGGGNQPQHF. In DNA form, the CDR3 reads TGTGCCAGCAGCTTAGGGTTGGGGGGGGGCAATCAGCCCCAGCATTTT.

This clone is a singleton in its sample. The chain recombines TRBV5-8 with TRBJ1-6, with a possible D match to TRBD1 (6 bases). Trimming stripped 0 bases from V and 7 bases from J, with 11 bases between. CDR1 SGHTS and CDR2 YDEGEE come from the germline V gene. The CDR3 is made up of 15 amino acids. CDR3 in amino acids: CASSLEAGVNSPLHF. The CDR3 coding sequence is TGTGCCAGCAGCTTGGAGGCAGGGGTGAATTCACCCCTCCACTTT.

V gene TRBV5-8 combines with J gene TRBJ2-5; 9 nucleotides match TRBD2. Germline CDR1 SGHTS, CDR2 YDEGEE. Germline trimming cut 1 base from V and 5 bases from J; bases unmatched to any gene: 6. The CDR3 sequence is 15 residues long. The CDR3 nucleotides read TGTGCCAGCAGCTTGAGCGGGGGGAATCGGGAGACCCAGTACTTC. This sequence encodes CASSLSGGNRETQYF.

The CDR3, as DNA: TGCGCCAGCAGCGCCGGGACAGGGGGTAAAGACACTGAAGCTTTCTTT. This gives the protein CASSAGTGGKDTEAFF. The chain uses TRBV4-1 and TRBJ1-1; 11 nucleotides align to TRBD1. With V trimmed by 5 bases and J by 3 bases, 8 bases remained unmatched. Germline loops: CDR1 MGHRA, CDR2 YSYEKL. The CDR3 extends over 16 amino acids.

The CDR3 spells CASSLDRNTEAFF. CDR3 bases: TGTGCCAGCAGCTTAGACAGGAACACTGAAGCTTTCTTT. This sequence joins TRBV7-8 and TRBJ1-1; no clear D gene. V lost 1 base and J 1 base, leaving 4 bases between the germline ends. This CDR3 contains 13 residues. Germline V lookup: CDR1 SGHVS, CDR2 FQNEAQ.

The chain couples TRBV5-1 to TRBJ2-7, with D unclear. The ends were cut back, 0 bases at V and 0 bases at J, with 13 bases in the middle. The germline V gene encodes CDR1 SGHRS and CDR2 YFSETQ. The CDR3 is made up of 16 amino acids. Written as DNA, the CDR3 is TGCGCCAGCAGCTTGGGGTTAGCCCTAAGCTCCTACGAGCAGTACTTC. It encodes CASSLGLALSSYEQYF.

The chain couples TRBV18 to TRBJ2-1, with D possibly TRBD2 on 6 matching bases. The germline V and J ends were trimmed by 6 bases and 9 bases, with 15 bases remaining between them. The CDR3 spans 13 residues. The germline gives CDR1 KGHSH, CDR2 LQKENI. CDR3 DNA sequence: TGTGCCAGCTCCCCTGGTGGGGGGAGTGAGCAGTTCTTC. Translation: CASSPGGGSEQFF.

The rearrangement joins TRBV27 to TRBJ1-2; tentatively, D is TRBD1 (6 bases). The CDR3 loop spans 15 amino acids. V lost 6 bases and J lost 0, with 14 bases in between. Per germline, CDR1 MNHEY and CDR2 SMNVEV (reference sequence). The CDR3 nucleotides are TGTGCCAGCAGATCGCAGGACAGCTCTAACTATGGCTACACCTTC. Protein product: CASRSQDSSNYGYTF.

J is TRBJ2-2 and V is TRBV6-5; the D is unclear. The CDR3 is 11 amino acids. V lost 7 bases and J 9 bases, leaving 9 bases between the germline ends. Looked up from germline, CDR1 is MNHEY and CDR2 is SVGAGI. CDR3 sequence reads: CASTYGRELFF. Here the CDR3 DNA reads TGTGCCAGCACCTATGGTCGGGAGCTGTTTTTT.

Only one count was recorded for this clone. The rearrangement links TRBV27 to TRBJ2-5; TRBD1 matches 7 bases. With V trimmed by 4 bases and J by 2 bases, 4 bases remained unmatched. This CDR3 region has 14 residues. In germline, CDR1 is MNHEY, CDR2 SMNVEV (reference sequence). CDR3 protein: CASSYGTAQETQYF. The DNA for the CDR3 is TGTGCCAGCAGTTATGGGACAGCACAAGAGACCCAGTACTTC.